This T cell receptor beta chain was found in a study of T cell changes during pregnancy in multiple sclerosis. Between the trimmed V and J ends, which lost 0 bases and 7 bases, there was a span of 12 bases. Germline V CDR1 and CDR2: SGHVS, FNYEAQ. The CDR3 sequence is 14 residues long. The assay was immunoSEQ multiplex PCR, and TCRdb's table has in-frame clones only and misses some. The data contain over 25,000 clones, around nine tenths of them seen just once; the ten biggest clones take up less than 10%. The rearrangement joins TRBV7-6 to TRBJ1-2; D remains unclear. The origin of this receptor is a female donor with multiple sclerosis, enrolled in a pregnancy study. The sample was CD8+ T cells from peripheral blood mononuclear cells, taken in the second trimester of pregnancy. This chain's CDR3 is CASSLAPLSSGYTF. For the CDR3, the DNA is TGTGCCAGCAGCTTAGCCCCCTTGTCGAGTGGCTACACCTTC.